This TCR beta chain was identified in a study of neoadjuvant anti-PD-1 for oral cavity cancer. Across the whole study: Around day 43, patients without progression received a fourth nivolumab dose before surgery.

Overall study results and limits: Each response group had just a few patients in TCR analyses. Post-nivolumab, blood T cell clonality was significantly elevated in non-responders.

These newly diagnosed stage II-IVA oral cavity squamous cell carcinoma patients had no prior systemic or radiation treatment. The CDR3 contains 11 residues. V was shortened by 5 bases and J by 7 bases, with 10 bases between the two germline ends. The germline CDR1 and CDR2 sequences are SGHTS and YDEGEE. As for this clone: What it binds is not known.

Sequencing was performed with immunoSEQ multiplex PCR; in TCRdb, only in-frame clones are kept and a portion is missing. This sample carries under 85,000 clones, approximately 80% of them seen once, and the ten largest clones take over 3%. The TCR was taken from a person aged 35-79 years with oral cavity squamous cell carcinoma. Here the sequenced sample was PBMCs, taken before nivolumab (anti-PD-1) treatment. This sequence joins TRBV5-8 and TRBJ2-7; D uncertain. The CDR3: CASSPRSEQYF. The DNA for the CDR3 is TGTGCCAGCAGTCCGCGGAGTGAGCAGTACTTC.